This T cell receptor beta chain was captured in a study of blood T cell repertoires in COVID-19. About the research overall: Both acute and convalescent COVID-19 samples were obtained from the United States, Italy and Spain.

The protocol was immunoSEQ multiplex PCR, while the TCRdb copy is restricted to in-frame clones and leaves out a portion. The sample lists about 190,000 clones; around 77% were seen once. This clone was counted between two and nine times. The germline V gene has CDR1 MNHEY and CDR2 SMNVEV (reference sequence). V was cut by 3 bases and J by 4 bases, with 15 bases left in between. This CDR3 has 15 residues. The sample was peripheral blood. This receptor was identified in a man in his sixties with active or convalescent COVID-19. The genes are TRBV27 and TRBJ1-2, with D possibly TRBD1 on 5 matching bases. This CDR3 is CASSLGQRSIYGYTF. CDR3 nucleotide sequence: TGTGCCAGCAGTTTGGGGCAGAGAAGCATCTATGGCTACACCTTC.